One sample yielded the 3 T cell receptor beta chains listed below, sequenced in a study of blood T cell repertoires in COVID-19. The assay was immunoSEQ multiplex PCR, and TCRdb's table has in-frame clones only and misses some. The sample yields roughly 290,000 clones, roughly 90% seen once. The sample was peripheral blood. The receptors originated from a man aged 25-45 years with acute or convalescent COVID-19.

V is TRBV3-1 (or the pseudogene TRBV3-2) and J is TRBJ1-2, with 8 bases fitting TRBD1. Germline CDR1 reads LGHDT; CDR2 reads YNNKEL (reference sequence). With 3 bases clipped from V and 5 bases from J, the junction kept 5 bases outside the gene matches. The CDR3 is 14 residues long. DNA of the CDR3: TGTGCCAGCAGCCACGACAGGGGTAGATATGGCTACACCTTC. Translating it yields CASSHDRGRYGYTF.

The chain has TRBV12-3 or TRBV12-4 and TRBJ2-3; D is ambiguous. Trimming shortened V by 8 bases and J by 0 bases, and 6 bases separated the two germline ends. CDR3 length: 12 amino acids. The CDR3 DNA is TGTGCCAGCGGCGGAAGCACAGATACGCAGTATTTT. This codes for CASGGSTDTQYF.

The V and J genes are TRBV7-3 and TRBJ2-2, with 7 nucleotides matching TRBD1. The CDR3 has 14 amino acids. Germline loops: CDR1 SGHTA, CDR2 FQGTGA. Trimming at V came to 5 bases and at J to 6 bases, leaving 6 bases not matched to a gene. CDR3 protein: CASSRDSPAGELFF. CDR3 in DNA: TGTGCCAGCAGCCGGGACAGCCCCGCCGGGGAGCTGTTTTTT.